This T cell receptor (beta chain) emerged from a study of blood T cell repertoires in COVID-19. For the study at large: Acute-phase and convalescent COVID-19 samples originated in the United States, Italy and Spain. Sample material is recorded as cDNA or gDNA derived from T cells, B-cell-depleted T cells, or PBMCs.

The J segment lost 3 bases and the V segment lost 0 bases, leaving 2 bases of the junction unmatched. This CDR3 comprises 15 residues. Germline V gene sequence: CDR1 ENHRY, CDR2 SYGVKD. Authors' processing steps: Amplifying reference gene primers gave estimates of nucleated cell counts. Produced via immunoSEQ multiplex PCR; TCRdb's table is partial and in-frame only. The D gene and trimming were derived from the DNA, and the V and J assignments and clone size from that table. The sample lists 52,000 or so clones, 90% occurring once. The sequencing sample was made of peripheral blood. The chain is built from TRBV10-3 and TRBJ1-3; 7 nucleotides line up with TRBD1. This receptor was identified in an elderly woman with acute or convalescent COVID-19. The CDR3 DNA sequence: TGTGCCATCAGTGAGTCAGCAGGGGGTGGAAACACCATATATTTT. Translation gives CAISESAGGGNTIYF.